This is a list of T cell receptor beta chains from one sample in a study of blood T cells in healthy people across ages. Using its own MiXCR run on the 5' RACE reads, TCRdb lists one record per CDR3 protein. The repertoire holds over 950,000 distinct CDR3 sequences, with roughly 51% as singletons. Material: blood. The receptors derive from a woman in her fifties or sixties in good health. CDR3s leave out the opening cysteine and the closing phenylalanine or tryptophan.

TRBV9,TRBJ1-2,ASSPAGGRSGYT
TRBV20-1,TRBJ2-1,SARRTGKNEQF
TRBV20-1,TRBJ2-6,SARVWGRNRLSGANVLT
TRBV4-3,TRBJ2-6,ASSQQGQEGGANVLT
TRBV29-1,TRBJ2-3,SGSVANSGY
TRBV18,TRBJ1-2,ASSPYSGASSYGYT
TRBV5-6,TRBJ2-7,ASSSDGGFHEQY
TRBV15,TRBJ2-1,ATNLRLTGNEQF
TRBV20-1,TRBJ2-3,SARDRAQSTDTQY
TRBV20-1,TRBJ2-1,SARKGRQGGYNEQF
TRBV10-3,TRBJ2-3,AISDPSREGQDTQY
TRBV9,TRBJ2-1,ASSVGGGGLGAYNEQF
TRBV6-6,TRBJ1-2,ASSSQTERYGYT
TRBV7-9,TRBJ2-7,ASSSPGGSSYEQY
TRBV5-6,TRBJ1-2,ASSLERSNYGYT
TRBV2,TRBJ2-7,ASRDQGLKGYEQY
TRBV2,TRBJ2-3,ASSDPGQFTDTQY
TRBV15,TRBJ1-1,ATSRAGVGIEAF